These T cell receptor beta chains were read from a single sample in a study of shared clonotypes between healthy human individuals. The protocol was immunoSEQ multiplex PCR, while the TCRdb copy is restricted to in-frame clones and leaves out a portion. The top ten hold under 65% of the sample, which has about 79,000 clones, about 61% seen once. The sample was memory CD8+ T cells sorted from blood. The receptors originated from a man younger than 40 in good health. Both conserved end residues are part of each CDR3. D genes are given only for firm matches.

d_gene	v_gene	j_gene	CDR3aa
NA	TRBV6-5	TRBJ2-1	CASSSQRSVLGNEQFF
NA	TRBV11-1	TRBJ1-2	CASSSYNYGYTF
NA	TRBV2	TRBJ1-2	CASTRPRDGYGYTF
TRBD2	TRBV27	TRBJ2-3	CASNHQREAKDTQYF
TRBD1	TRBV11-1	TRBJ2-7	CASSLSGGRYEQYF
NA	TRBV29-1	TRBJ2-7	CSVEDDGARGYEQYF
TRBD1	TRBV10-2	TRBJ2-2	CASRDRDTGELFF
NA	TRBV5-1	TRBJ2-5	CASSLGSGARSETQYF
NA	TRBV10-3	TRBJ2-7	CAISDSSYEQYF
NA	TRBV29-1	TRBJ2-1	CSVPGNEQFF
TRBD1	TRBV30	TRBJ2-6	CAWSVQGAHSGANVLTF
NA	TRBV6-6	TRBJ1-1	CASNPKVRNTEAFF
NA	TRBV4-1	TRBJ2-7	CASRPILRSYEQYF
TRBD1	TRBV28	TRBJ2-2	CASRLQGGSGELFF
NA	TRBV29-1	TRBJ1-2	CSVVAANYGYTF
TRBD2	TRBV6-5	TRBJ2-7	CASSEGAGAYEQYF
NA	TRBV9	TRBJ2-1	CASSADPDRSSYNEQFF
NA	TRBV28	TRBJ2-1	CASSPTAELYNEQFF
TRBD1	TRBV9	TRBJ1-2	CASSPGQGPNGYTF
NA	TRBV27	TRBJ2-7	CASSPSRAYEQYF
TRBD2	TRBV25-1	TRBJ2-1	CASSEPNRLAAHNEQFF
NA	TRBV2	TRBJ1-2	CASSRTAYGYTF
TRBD2	TRBV19	TRBJ2-2	CASSLTGGNTGELFF
NA	TRBV21-1	TRBJ2-7	CASSKDSGDEQYF
TRBD2	TRBV18	TRBJ2-7	CASVLGGSGSYEQYF
TRBD2	TRBV27	TRBJ2-7	CASSERLAGAYEQYF
TRBD2	TRBV12-5	TRBJ2-1	CASGPAGGDPMQQFF